This TCR beta chain was sequenced during a study of shared clonotypes between healthy human individuals (dated by TCRdb to the early 2020s). Looking at the study overall: The cohort comprised a couple of women and three men aged 18 to 49 years. To increase sequencing depth and limit assay-specific biases, different laboratories used diverse techniques to prepare libraries and sequence TCR repertoires. To estimate repertoire size and how much clonotypes are shared between individuals, the study performed deep sequencing of blood TCR repertoires from roughly five healthy adults. For each donor, CD4 naive and CD4 memory were each run on three plates, CD8 naive on two plates, and CD8 memory on one plate. Leukapheresis yielded between about 0.94 and 9.5 billion PBMCs per donor.

Donors were healthy HIV-negative adults with no recently reported acute infections or vaccinations. Every donor was a Caucasian adult living in Nashville, Tennessee, USA. Magnetic negative selection was used to enrich CD4+ T cells, after which naive cells were positively selected on CD45RA and the negative fraction became the memory subset. Blood was obtained by leukapheresis, after which PBMCs were separated by Ficoll-Histopaque density gradient centrifugation and cryopreserved in liquid nitrogen vapor phase. Purity and quantity of every magnetically sorted T cell population were checked by analytical flow cytometry. Genomic DNA was isolated from every sorted fraction and measured by UV absorbance on a Nanodrop 2000c. The CDR3, cysteine through phenylalanine, is 12 amino acids long. Only the CDR3 portion is preserved as DNA: 36 bases, with reading frame beginning at the first base. Per the germline V gene (reference sequence), GTSNPN is the CDR1 and SVGIG is the CDR2. V gives up 3 bases and J gives up 4 bases, and the segment between their germline ends measures 9 bases.

The table lists this clone with a few counts. This receptor's antigen is unknown. Base-call qualities are not available, and no considerably larger clone is one nucleotide away. Results and caveats for the whole study, not just this receptor: Based on pairwise subsampling, the degree of clonotype sharing among donors was expected to be affected by sequencing depth. Even with the large sequencing depth, rarefaction of the sorted-subset datasets indicated that sequencing was incomplete. The small number of donors limited the genetic and exposure-history diversity represented. Naive subsets generally had larger estimated clonotype richness than memory subsets did. Sharing across several donors was observed for about 5% of naive CD4, 3.5% of naive CD8, 2% to 2.5% of memory CD4, and about 0.38% of memory CD8 clonotypes. Higher generation probabilities were observed for clonotypes shared by all four sorted-subset donors than for non-shared clonotypes. Sampling was limited to blood, and TCR repertoires in tissue likely differ from TCR repertoires in blood.

Using the deep immunoSEQ assay, TCR CDR3 regions were amplified from genomic DNA by multiplex PCR. Genomic DNA extracted from each cell subset was distributed evenly over all wells of several immunoSEQ 96-well plates, and each plate served as one replicate. For sorted subsets, about 200 ng genomic DNA, equal to 30,000 or so T cell genomes, was loaded into each replicate PCR. Purified libraries were measured with a Qubit 3.0 fluorometer, size-checked on a Bioanalyzer 2100, and measured again with the KAPA Library Quantification kit. Each immunoSEQ 96-well plate was sequenced on its own single-read 150-cycle Illumina NextSeq 550 flow cell. In the source study's methods: Because the immunoSEQ output held only junctional sequences and lacked quality scores, the filtering could not match the filtering applied to full-length reads. To assign V/J genes and CDR3, sequences were annotated against IMGT germline references using PyIR, a Python wrapper for IgBLAST v1.9. Reads with weak V/J assignments (E-value above 1e-6), missing CDR3, stop codons, out-of-frame junctions, or ambiguous translated residues were removed. V3J clonotypes were defined as sequences sharing the same inferred V gene, J gene, and CDR3 amino acid sequence. Percentage overlap between repertoires was computed as shared unique clonotypes divided by the size of the smaller repertoire. RTK rarefaction, the Chao1 estimator, and Recon v2.1 estimates of unobserved clonotypes were used to assess repertoire richness. Generation probabilities were computed with OLGA for all TCRbeta clonotypes obtained by the gDNA method from a handful of donors. In its TCRdb copy, this immuneACCESS table keeps in-frame sequences only and misses some clones. Where compared with another copy, unresolved V genes explain less than half of these, and the others have no known cause. Clone size and V and J calls were adopted from that table, with D and trimming inferred from the DNA. The sample contains 550,000 to 800,000 clones, under 80% of them found a single time. Together, the top ten hold 1.5% to 2% of the sample.

The V gene is TRBV30 and the J gene is TRBJ1-1; the D gene cannot be resolved reliably. The sequence came from a woman under 40 in good health. Sequencing input: memory CD4+ T cells sorted from blood. The cell subset or site label on this specimen signifies: CD45RA-negative fraction. The DNA sequence follows: TGTGCCTGGAGATACGGGAGCACTGAAGCTTTCTTT. Translation gives CAWRYGSTEAFF.